Presented here are 5 T cell receptor beta chains from one specimen sequenced in a study of T cells in localized non-small cell lung cancer. Profiled with immunoSEQ multiplex PCR; TCRdb holds only in-frame clones, not every one. The data contain 45,000 or so clones, around 87% of them singletons. The sequencing used PBMCs, collected before any cancer treatment. Receptors were obtained from a man between 40 and 69 years old with stage II lung adenocarcinoma.

This clone was detected once. The V gene is TRBV27, the J gene TRBJ2-1, with 9 positions matching TRBD1. Trimming took 3 bases from V and 4 from J; bases not matched to a gene: 10. CDR3 length: 17 residues. Per germline, CDR1 MNHEY and CDR2 SMNVEV (reference sequence). The CDR3 sequence is CASSLTDRGGNYNEQFF. In DNA, the CDR3 is TGTGCCAGCAGTTTGACGGACAGGGGAGGGAATTACAATGAGCAGTTCTTC.

V usage is TRBV9 and J usage is TRBJ2-5, with 9 bases that match TRBD2. Germline CDR1 is SGDLS and CDR2 is YYNGEE. The CDR3 runs to 14 residues. V gave up 2 bases and J gave up 5 bases; unmatched junction bases: 4. CDR3 protein: CASSVGGGAETQYF. The CDR3 bases are TGTGCCAGCAGCGTCGGCGGGGGGGCGGAGACCCAGTACTTC.

The V and J genes are TRBV5-1 and TRBJ2-1; a possible D gene is TRBD2 (6 bases). V lost 1 base to trimming and J lost 5 bases, with 16 bases between them. The germline V gene encodes CDR1 SGHRS and CDR2 YFSETQ. This CDR3 region has 16 residues. CDR3 nucleotides: TGCGCCAGCAGCTTGAGCGCAGCAACGGGGGACAATGAGCAGTTCTTC. Translation: CASSLSAATGDNEQFF.

The CDR3 sequence is CASSYSTSGKNTEAFF. CDR3 DNA sequence: TGTGCCAGCAGTTACTCGACGTCAGGGAAGAACACTGAAGCTTTCTTT. The rearrangement uses TRBV6-5 and TRBJ1-1, with D perhaps matching TRBD1 (5 bases). V was pared by 0 bases and J by 1 base, with 12 bases between. This CDR3 region has 16 residues. CDR1 is MNHEY, CDR2 SVGAGI, per germline.

V gene TRBV7-9 combines with J gene TRBJ1-2; no clear D gene. From germline, CDR1 is SEHNR and CDR2 FQNEAQ (reference sequence). The CDR3 length is 13 residues. Trimming left V 4 bases short and J 2 bases short, with 8 bases between. The CDR3 DNA reads TGTGCCAGCAGCTCGGAACTAAACTATGGCTACACCTTC. Amino acid sequence: CASSSELNYGYTF. Full variable domain (rest looked up from reference TRBV7-9 and TRBJ1-2): DTGVSQNPRHKITKRGQNVTFRCDPISEHNRLYWYRQTLGQGPEFLTYFQNEAQLEKSRLLSDRFSAERPKGSFSTLEIQRTEQGDSAMYLCASSSELNYGYTFGSGTRLTVV.